This TCR beta chain was identified in a study of metastatic and nonmetastatic thyroid tumors. Study details: Patients with malignant and benign thyroid disease provided blood and tumor or nodule tissue, whose repertoires were compared. General study results and limits: According to reports, the diversity of TCR beta was significantly higher in malignant thyroid tumors than in benign nodules, and this held in both blood and tumor samples.

Per the original methods: The study took CDR3 differences across clinicopathological groups and made a distant-metastasis classifier for papillary thyroid cancer from them. TCRdb re-called the PCR reads with MiXCR. The V and J calls and clone size are TCRdb's, not the authors'. The table records roughly 23,000 clones, more than 20% of them present only once. The CDR3 is 10 amino acids. Per germline, CDR1 DFQATT and CDR2 SNEGSKA (reference sequence). Thyroid surgery had not been preceded by any treatment in any patient. The sample holds a few counts of this clone. Its antigen is still unknown. A clone one base away is much larger, so this may be a read error. The sample contains more than one DNA sequence encoding this CDR3.

The chain carries TRBV20-1 and TRBJ1-2, with D hard to call. The clonotype originates from a male donor with papillary thyroid cancer or a benign thyroid nodule (not recorded which). Some clones in this sample may be carry-over from other donors' samples. The sequencing input was blood. The CDR3 nucleotides read TGCAGGCCGGGTGACTATGGCTACACCTTC. It is translated as CRPGDYGYTF.